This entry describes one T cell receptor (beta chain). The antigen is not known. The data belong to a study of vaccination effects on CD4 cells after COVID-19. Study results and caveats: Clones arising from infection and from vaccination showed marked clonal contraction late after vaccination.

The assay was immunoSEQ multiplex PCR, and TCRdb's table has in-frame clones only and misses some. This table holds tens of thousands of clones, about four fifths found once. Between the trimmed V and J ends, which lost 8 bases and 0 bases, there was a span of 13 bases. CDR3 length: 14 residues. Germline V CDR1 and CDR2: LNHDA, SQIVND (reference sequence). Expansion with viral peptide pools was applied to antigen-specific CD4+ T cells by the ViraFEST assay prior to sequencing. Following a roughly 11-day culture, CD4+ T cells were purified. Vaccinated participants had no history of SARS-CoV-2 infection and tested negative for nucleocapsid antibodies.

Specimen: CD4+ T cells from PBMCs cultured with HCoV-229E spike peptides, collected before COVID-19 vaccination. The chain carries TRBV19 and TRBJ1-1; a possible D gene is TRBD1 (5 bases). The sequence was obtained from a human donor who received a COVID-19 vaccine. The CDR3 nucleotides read TGTGCCAGTGGAAACAGGCCCCTGAACACTGAAGCTTTCTTT. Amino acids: CASGNRPLNTEAFF.